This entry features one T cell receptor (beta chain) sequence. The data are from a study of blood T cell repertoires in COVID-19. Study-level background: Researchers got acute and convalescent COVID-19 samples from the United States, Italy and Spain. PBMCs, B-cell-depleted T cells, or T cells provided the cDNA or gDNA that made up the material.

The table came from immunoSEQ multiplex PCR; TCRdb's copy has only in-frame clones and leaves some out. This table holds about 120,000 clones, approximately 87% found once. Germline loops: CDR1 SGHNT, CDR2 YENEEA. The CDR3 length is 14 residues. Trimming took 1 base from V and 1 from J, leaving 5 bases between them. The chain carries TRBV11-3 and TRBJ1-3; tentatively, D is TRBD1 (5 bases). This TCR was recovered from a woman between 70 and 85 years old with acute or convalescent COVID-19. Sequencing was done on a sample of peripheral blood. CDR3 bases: TGTGCCAGCAGCTTAGGACAGTCTGGAAACACCATATATTTT. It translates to CASSLGQSGNTIYF.